This passage covers 22 T cell receptor beta chains from one sample sequenced in a study of cytomegalovirus exposure and HLA in healthy donors (dated by TCRdb to about 2017). The method behind the library was the immunoSEQ multiplex PCR assay. For the multiplex PCR, a mixture combining 60 forward primers for TCR Vbeta segments and 13 reverse primers for TCR Jbeta segments was used. TCRdb provides this immuneACCESS table in a form limited to in-frame rearrangements. Some clones are lacking; in checked studies, under half of them reflect an unresolved V gene, and why the rest are absent is not known. Counted in this sample were more than 75,000 clones; just under 80% of them appeared once. Approximately 3.9% of the sample rests with the top ten. The sequenced material came from PBMCs. The receptors were gathered from a woman in her 40s in good health and CMV-seronegative.

This chain's CDR3 is CATNERLAGSTGELFF. The CDR3 DNA reads as TGTGCCACCAACGAACGGCTAGCGGGGAGCACCGGGGAGCTGTTTTTT. The chain carries TRBV10-3 and TRBJ2-2; TRBD2 matches 9 bases. Germline assignment: CDR1 ENHRY and CDR2 SYGVKD. The junction had 13 bases not matched to a gene; V was cut back by 10 bases and J by 4 bases. This CDR3 is built from 16 residues.

V gene TRBV5-1 combines with J gene TRBJ1-5; 8 bases are shared with TRBD1. CDR3 length: 14 amino acids. The V segment lost 0 bases and the J segment 4 bases; nucleotides outside the gene matches: 0. CDR1 is SGHRS, CDR2 YFSETQ, per germline. CDR3 sequence reads: CASSLGDRNQPQHF. The DNA of the CDR3 is TGCGCCAGCAGCTTGGGGGACAGGAATCAGCCCCAGCATTTT.

The V gene is TRBV9, the J gene TRBJ2-5; 14 bases map to TRBD2. V lost 4 bases, J lost 5 bases, and 7 bases stayed unmatched. The germline V gene encodes CDR1 SGDLS and CDR2 YYNGEE. The CDR3 contains 16 residues. CDR3 amino acids: CASSPGTSGGPETQYF. Written as DNA, the CDR3 is TGTGCCAGCAGCCCCGGGACTAGCGGGGGTCCGGAGACCCAGTACTTC.

The chain employs TRBV25-1 and TRBJ1-1; 11 positions match TRBD1. CDR3 length equals 14 residues. V dropped 8 bases and J dropped 6; count of bases not matched to a gene: 8. The germline V gene has CDR1 MGHDK and CDR2 SYGVNS. The CDR3, as DNA: TGTGCCAGCGCCTCGGACAGGGGGCCCCCTGAAGCTTTCTTT. Translating it yields CASASDRGPPEAFF.

This clone was picked up one time. The chain uses TRBV30 and TRBJ1-1; TRBD1 matches at 7 bases. The CDR3 runs to 13 residues. The junction had 3 bases not matched to a gene; V was cut back by 4 bases and J by 1 base. Germline lookup yields CDR1 GTSNPN and CDR2 SVGIG (reference sequence). The CDR3 DNA follows: TGTGCCTGGAATTCAGGGGGGAACACTGAAGCTTTCTTT. Residues: CAWNSGGNTEAFF. The full variable domain, with the rest looked up from reference TRBV30 and TRBJ1-1, is SQTIHQWPATLVQPVGSPLSLECTVEGTSNPNLYWYRQAAGRGLQLLFYSVGIGQISSEVPQNLSASRPQDRQFILSSKKLLLSDSGFYLCAWNSGGNTEAFFGQGTRLTVV.

This chain links TRBV5-1 with TRBJ1-1; D is possibly TRBD1 (5 bases). Per the germline V gene, CDR1 is SGHRS and CDR2 is YFSETQ. V dropped 4 bases and J dropped 0 bases, with 10 bases sitting between them. The CDR3 sequence is 14 residues long. CDR3: CASSTGLLNTEAFF. CDR3 sequence (DNA): TGCGCCAGCAGCACGGGACTCCTGAACACTGAAGCTTTCTTT. The whole variable domain, filled in from reference TRBV5-1 and TRBJ1-1, reads KAGVTQTPRYLIKTRGQQVTLSCSPISGHRSVSWYQQTPGQGLQFLFEYFSETQRNKGNFPGRFSGRQFSNSRSEMNVSTLELGDSALYLCASSTGLLNTEAFFGQGTRLTVV.

The CDR3 DNA is TGTGCCAGCAGCACCCTCGGACAGGGGAACGGCGACTACGAGCAGTACTTC. Its translation is CASSTLGQGNGDYEQYF. This chain joins TRBV5-6 and TRBJ2-7; 9 bases are a match to TRBD1. Trimming took 4 bases from V and 3 from J; bases not matched to a gene: 14. CDR1 SGHDT and CDR2 YYEEEE come from the germline V gene. The CDR3 sequence is 17 residues long.

As DNA, the CDR3 is TGTGCCAGCAGCTTAGGGGGACTGACGGTCTCTGGAAACACCATATATTTT. Translated: CASSLGGLTVSGNTIYF. V gene TRBV7-6 combines with J gene TRBJ1-3; the D gene is possibly TRBD1 (5 bases). This CDR3 contains 17 residues. V shed 1 base and J shed 0 bases, with 13 bases lying between them. Germline CDR1 SGHVS, CDR2 FNYEAQ.

CDR3 protein: CASSLLSQGADTQYF. The CDR3, as DNA: TGTGCCAGTTCCCTTCTGAGCCAAGGAGCAGATACGCAGTATTTT. V gene TRBV5-4 combines with J gene TRBJ2-3; D unclear. The CDR3 has 15 amino acids. CDR1 and CDR2 (germline): SGHNT, YYREEE (reference sequence). Trimming removed 8 bases at V and 4 bases at J, with 20 bases between.

J is TRBJ2-3 and V is TRBV15; TRBD2 agrees at 7 bases. The CDR3 loop spans 17 amino acids. CDR1 is LNHNV, CDR2 YYDKDF, per germline (reference sequence). Losses at the gene ends were 3 bases for V and 2 bases for J; bases not matched to a gene: 11. This CDR3 reads CATSRGSRGLVTDTQYF. DNA of the CDR3: TGTGCCACCAGCAGGGGGTCGCGGGGGTTAGTCACAGATACGCAGTATTTT.

V is TRBV4-1 and J is TRBJ2-1; TRBD2 matches 13 bases. Germline values: CDR1 MGHRA, CDR2 YSYEKL. CDR3 size: 18 residues. V trimming: 3 bases; J trimming: 0 bases; junction bases outside the gene matches: 5. DNA for the CDR3: TGCGCCAGCAGCCAGGGACTAGCGGGGACAAGCTCCTACAATGAGCAGTTCTTC. It translates to CASSQGLAGTSSYNEQFF.

DNA of the CDR3: TGTGCCAGCCATGCACCCCAGACCGGGGAGCTGTTTTTT. This translates into CASHAPQTGELFF. This chain links TRBV28 with TRBJ2-2; D is undetermined. The CDR3 has 13 residues. V gave up 8 bases and J gave up 5 bases, with 12 bases separating them. Germline loops: CDR1 MDHEN, CDR2 SYDVKM. Variable domain in full (rest from reference TRBV28 and TRBJ2-2): DVKVTQSSRYLVKRTGEKVFLECVQDMDHENMFWYRQDPGLGLRLIYFSYDVKMKEKGDIPEGYSVSREKKERFSLILESASTNQTSMYLCASHAPQTGELFFGEGSRLTVL.

The chain carries TRBV5-4 and TRBJ2-3; 8 positions agree with TRBD2. CDR1 SGHNT and CDR2 YYREEE come from the germline V gene (reference sequence). V lost 7 bases and J lost 5; bases outside the gene matches: 6. This CDR3 contains 13 residues. The chain's CDR3 is CASGQRGIDTQYF. For the CDR3, the DNA is TGTGCCAGCGGCCAGCGGGGGATAGATACGCAGTATTTT. The variable domain in full, completed from reference TRBV5-4 and TRBJ2-3, reads ETGVTQSPTHLIKTRGQQVTLRCSSQSGHNTVSWYQQALGQGPQFIFQYYREEENGRGNFPPRFSGLQFPNYSSELNVNALELDDSALYLCASGQRGIDTQYFGPGTRLTVL.

V gene TRBV7-2 combines with J gene TRBJ2-5; D may be TRBD2 (7 bases). Germline V gene sequence: CDR1 SGHTA, CDR2 FQGNSA. This CDR3 is built from 16 residues. The ends were cut back, 2 bases at V and 3 bases at J, with 16 bases in the middle. For the CDR3, the DNA is TGTGCCAGCAGCTTAAGGGGGGGAGGACAAGAAGAGACCCAGTACTTC. Its translation: CASSLRGGGQEETQYF.

The rearrangement uses TRBV4-3 and TRBJ1-2; 7 nucleotides agree with TRBD1. The V gene's germline CDR1 is LGHNA and CDR2 YSLEER. The junction had 8 bases not matched to a gene; V was cut back by 4 bases and J by 0 bases. The CDR3 is made up of 16 amino acids. As DNA, the CDR3 is TGCGCCAGCAGCCCAGGCCAGGGGGAGGCTAACTATGGCTACACCTTC. Amino acids: CASSPGQGEANYGYTF.

The genes are TRBV7-6 and TRBJ2-1, with 12 bases that match TRBD2. CDR3 length: 15 amino acids. The germline CDR1 and CDR2 sequences are SGHVS and FNYEAQ. The V segment lost 5 bases and the J segment 6 bases; nucleotides outside the gene matches: 5. The DNA for the CDR3 is TGTGCCAGCAGCCGACTAGCGGGGGCCTCCAATGAGCAGTTCTTC. Protein product: CASSRLAGASNEQFF.

The CDR3 spells CASSQRAGGPADTQYF. The CDR3 bases are TGCGCCAGCAGCCAACGAGCGGGGGGGCCAGCAGATACGCAGTATTTT. The V gene is TRBV4-3, the J gene TRBJ2-3; 10 bases match TRBD2. CDR3 length: 16 amino acids. Looked up from germline, CDR1 is LGHNA and CDR2 is YSLEER. With V trimmed by 2 bases and J by 4 bases, 6 bases remained unmatched.

The chain recombines TRBV6-1 with TRBJ1-2; D gene ambiguous. Germline CDR1 reads MNHNS; CDR2 reads SASEGT. V lost 0 bases and J lost 3, with 11 bases in between. CDR3 size: 15 residues. The CDR3 spells CASSEAEFWDYGYTF. The CDR3 DNA reads as TGTGCCAGCAGTGAAGCGGAGTTCTGGGACTATGGCTACACCTTC.

The gene calls are TRBV15 and TRBJ2-7; 7 nucleotides agree with TRBD1. CDR1 and CDR2 (germline): LNHNV, YYDKDF (reference sequence). With V trimmed by 1 base and J by 0 bases, 9 bases remained unmatched. The CDR3 has 17 residues. The DNA of the CDR3 is TGTGCCACCAGCAGAGTAAGCGGCAGGGGGAGCTCCTACGAGCAGTACTTC. This encodes CATSRVSGRGSSYEQYF.

Of note for this clone: Other DNA sequences within the sample encode an identical CDR3. V gene TRBV28 combines with J gene TRBJ1-2, with D perhaps matching TRBD1 (5 bases). Germline V gene sequence: CDR1 MDHEN, CDR2 SYDVKM. The CDR3 is made up of 12 amino acids. The germline V and J ends were trimmed by 3 bases and 5 bases, with 7 bases remaining between them. The DNA for the CDR3 is TGTGCCAGCAGTTTGCCAGGGTATGGCTACACCTTC. This gives the protein CASSLPGYGYTF.

This clone was seen once. V gene TRBV19 combines with J gene TRBJ2-3; TRBD1 matches at 9 bases. The CDR3 is made up of 15 amino acids. Germline V gene data show CDR1 as LNHDA and CDR2 as SQIVND (reference sequence). Trimming removed 5 bases from V and 2 bases from J; junction bases left unmatched: 5. Here the CDR3 reads CASSGQGPNTDTQYF. DNA for the CDR3: TGTGCCAGTAGTGGACAGGGGCCCAACACAGATACGCAGTATTTT.

V and J are TRBV5-1 and TRBJ2-3; 10 bases fit TRBD2. The length of the CDR3 is 17 residues. Germline CDR1 reads SGHRS; CDR2 reads YFSETQ. V trimming: 5 bases; J trimming: 6 bases; junction bases outside the gene matches: 15. The chain's CDR3 is CASRPSSSGGGLDTQYF. The DNA of the CDR3 is TGCGCCAGCAGACCCTCCTCGAGCGGGGGGGGACTCGATACGCAGTATTTT.